This passage covers 27 T cell receptor beta chains from one sample sequenced in a study of T-cell memory formation after mild COVID-19. TCRdb reanalysed the 5' RACE reads using MiXCR and keeps one entry per CDR3 protein. The table records fewer than 400,000 distinct CDR3 sequences, around a sixth of them present only once. The sample was PBMCs or a T cell subset sorted from them (not recorded which). These receptors were obtained from a man between 18 and 35 years old who had mild COVID-19 (a few samples of this study predate the infection). Cell type and time point are not known.

Here the CDR3 DNA reads TGTGCCGCGGGAGAGTACGAGCAGTACGTC. As protein: CAAGEYEQYV. J is TRBJ2-7 and V is TRBV2; 7 bases map to TRBD2. CDR3 length: 10 residues. Germline assignment: CDR1 SNHLY and CDR2 FYNNEI. Losses at the gene ends were 11 bases for V and 4 bases for J; bases not matched to a gene: 2.

The rearrangement joins TRBV5-6 to TRBJ2-5, with TRBD2 identical over 7 bases. CDR3 length equals 17 residues. Trimming removed 3 bases from V and 2 bases from J; junction bases left unmatched: 13. Germline CDR1 and CDR2: SGHDT and YYEEEE. CDR3 amino acids: CASSSGLSGLVQETQYF. DNA of the CDR3: TGTGCCAGCAGCTCCGGGCTTAGCGGACTAGTGCAAGAGACCCAGTACTTC.

This clonotype was detected once. This chain joins TRBV28 and TRBJ2-7, with D possibly matching TRBD1 (5 bases). Trimming stripped 5 bases from V and 4 bases from J, with 12 bases between. Looked up from germline, CDR1 is MDHEN and CDR2 is SYDVKM. This CDR3 comprises 13 residues. In nucleotides, the CDR3 is TGTGCCAGCAGTCACACTGACAGTTACGAGCAGTACGTC. Protein: CASSHTDSYEQYV.

The chain carries TRBV7-9 and TRBJ1-2; D is undetermined. The CDR3 runs to 13 residues. Trimming shortened V by 3 bases and J by 2 bases, and 7 bases separated the two germline ends. Germline V gives CDR1 SEHNR, CDR2 FQNEAQ (reference sequence). The CDR3 DNA reads TGTGCCAGCAGCTTTGCCCAAAACTATGGCTACACCTTC. Translated, it gives CASSFAQNYGYTF. The full variable domain, completed using reference TRBV7-9 and TRBJ1-2, is DTGVSQNPRHKITKRGQNVTFRCDPISEHNRLYWYRQTLGQGPEFLTYFQNEAQLEKSRLLSDRFSAERPKGSFSTLEIQRTEQGDSAMYLCASSFAQNYGYTFGSGTRLTVV.

This clonotype turned up a few times. The chain has TRBV15 and TRBJ2-7, with 7 bases lining up with TRBD1. The ends lost 4 bases at V and 5 bases at J; junction bases unmatched: 8. This CDR3 region has 14 residues. The V gene's germline CDR1 is LNHNV and CDR2 YYDKDF (reference sequence). The CDR3 DNA reads TGTGCCACCAGCAAAGGACAGGCGGCTGACGAGCAGTACGTC. It translates to CATSKGQAADEQYV.

This clonotype was counted ten times or more. The chain carries TRBV29-1 and TRBJ2-1; D might be TRBD1 (6 bases). Germline V gene sequence: CDR1 SQVTM, CDR2 ANQGSEA. Trimming took 2 bases from V and 4 from J, leaving 15 bases between them. The CDR3 loop spans 15 amino acids. The CDR3 nucleotides are TGCAGCGTTGAACAGGGGTCATCGTGGTACAATGAGCAGTTCTTC. Translation: CSVEQGSSWYNEQFF.

The chain employs TRBV5-1 and TRBJ1-2; a possible D gene is TRBD1 (6 bases). The CDR3 contains 14 residues. Germline lookup yields CDR1 SGHRS and CDR2 YFSETQ. Trimming cost V 10 bases and J 2 bases, with 18 bases left between them. CDR3 DNA sequence: TGCGCCTGCGGGGAGGGGGAGATGAACTATGGCTACACCTTC. Translation gives CACGEGEMNYGYTF.

This clonotype showed up just a few times. V usage is TRBV7-2 and J usage is TRBJ1-1; 9 nucleotides align to TRBD1. J gave up 7 bases and V 3 bases, and 9 bases lay outside the gene matches. Germline CDR1 and CDR2: SGHTA and FQGNSA. This CDR3 comprises 15 residues. DNA of the CDR3: TGTGCCAGCAGCTTGATACAGGGGGCGCGGAATGAAGCTTTCTTT. Translated: CASSLIQGARNEAFF.

This clonotype was seen at least ten times. The rearrangement uses TRBV5-1 and TRBJ2-2; TRBD2 aligns across 8 bases. CDR1 SGHRS and CDR2 YFSETQ come from the germline V gene. There are 16 residues in the CDR3. Losses at the gene ends were 2 bases for V and 6 bases for J; bases not matched to a gene: 9. The DNA of the CDR3 is TGCGCCAGCAGCTTAAACGAAGGCGGGGGGTCCGGGGAGCTGTTTTTT. It translates to CASSLNEGGGSGELFF.

The table lists this clonotype with many counts. This chain uses TRBV6-2 or TRBV6-3 with TRBJ2-7; 12 positions match TRBD2. The CDR3 totals 15 residues. Trimming cost V 6 bases and J 4 bases; bases outside gene matches: 7. Germline-derived CDR1 and CDR2 are MNHEY and SVGEGT. The CDR3 protein is CASSELAGGVYEQYF. As DNA, the CDR3 is TGTGCCAGCAGCGAACTAGCGGGGGGTGTATACGAGCAGTACTTC.

The V call is TRBV6-5, the J call TRBJ2-5, with D unclear. Trimming removed 0 bases at V and 5 bases at J, with 16 bases between. The V gene's germline CDR1 is MNHEY and CDR2 SVGAGI. CDR3 length: 16 residues. This CDR3 is CASSYSMRSPLETQYF. As DNA, the CDR3 is TGTGCCAGCAGTTACTCGATGCGGAGCCCTTTGGAGACCCAGTACTTC.

The chain joins TRBV13 to TRBJ2-2; 7 bases match TRBD2. Trimming cost V 5 bases and J 4 bases; bases outside gene matches: 10. Germline loops: CDR1 PRHDT, CDR2 FYEKMQ (reference sequence). CDR3 length equals 16 residues. The CDR3 nucleotides read TGTGCCAGCAGCCACACGCGCGGGGGACCCACCGGGGAGCTGTTTTTT. Its protein is CASSHTRGGPTGELFF.

The rearrangement joins TRBV7-2 to TRBJ2-1; 7 bases line up with TRBD2. The V gene end was trimmed by 4 bases and the J gene end by 7 bases; junction bases not matched to a gene: 10. CDR3 size: 15 residues. The germline CDR1 and CDR2 sequences are SGHTA and FQGNSA. The CDR3 DNA sequence: TGTGCCAGCAGCTCCCGACCTTGGGGGGGGAATGAGCAGTTCTTC. Translating gives CASSSRPWGGNEQFF.

This clonotype was counted between two and nine times. The rearrangement uses TRBV27 and TRBJ1-2; possible D gene TRBD1, 5 bases. The CDR3 runs 14 residues. Germline V lookup: CDR1 MNHEY, CDR2 SMNVEV (reference sequence). The V end lost 0 bases, the J end lost 5 bases, and 10 bases lay between the germline ends. The CDR3 sequence: CASSLSWQGYGYTF. DNA of the CDR3: TGTGCCAGCAGTTTATCATGGCAGGGATATGGCTACACCTTC.

V gene TRBV7-9 combines with J gene TRBJ1-1, with 9 bases identical to TRBD1. This CDR3 is 20 amino acids long. J was trimmed by 4 bases and V by 5 bases; bases with no gene match: 23. CDR1 is SEHNR and CDR2 is FQNEAQ in the germline V gene (reference sequence). CDR3 nucleotides: TGTGCCAGCAGCCCCCCCTCCAGTGGACAGGGGTATTTGGGGAGCACTGAAGCTTTCTTT. Protein sequence: CASSPPSSGQGYLGSTEAFF. The full variable domain, completed using reference TRBV7-9 and TRBJ1-1, is DTGVSQNPRHKITKRGQNVTFRCDPISEHNRLYWYRQTLGQGPEFLTYFQNEAQLEKSRLLSDRFSAERPKGSFSTLEIQRTEQGDSAMYLCASSPPSSGQGYLGSTEAFFGQGTRLTVV.

This clonotype was counted between two and nine times. The chain combines TRBV6-6 with TRBJ2-3; 9 bases are a match to TRBD2. Per germline, CDR1 MNHNY and CDR2 SVGAGI (reference sequence). With 5 bases clipped from V and 2 bases from J, the junction kept 8 bases outside the gene matches. The CDR3 runs to 16 residues. The CDR3 region is CASSHRERGVTDTQYF. The CDR3 bases are TGTGCCAGCAGTCACCGGGAGCGGGGGGTCACAGATACGCAGTATTTT.

The rearrangement joins TRBV6-6 to TRBJ1-2; D may be TRBD1 (5 bases). The germline gives CDR1 MNHNY, CDR2 SVGAGI (reference sequence). Trimming shortened V by 7 bases and J by 4 bases, and 19 bases separated the two germline ends. This CDR3 has 15 residues. CDR3 sequence reads: CASTPRAEGSYGYTF. The CDR3 bases are TGTGCCAGCACCCCAAGGGCCGAGGGGTCCTATGGCTACACCTTC.

The gene calls are TRBV12-3 or TRBV12-4 and TRBJ1-2, with D maybe TRBD1 (5 bases). CDR3 size: 15 residues. The germline V and J ends were trimmed by 6 bases and 2 bases, with 16 bases remaining between them. Written as DNA, the CDR3 is TGTGCCAGCAGCGCCTACGGGGACTGGAACTATGGCTACACCTTC. This encodes CASSAYGDWNYGYTF.

The chain uses TRBV6-5 and TRBJ2-1; no clear D. Germline assignment: CDR1 MNHEY and CDR2 SVGAGI. The CDR3 has 15 amino acids. V lost 6 bases and J 0 bases, leaving 12 bases between the germline ends. In DNA, the CDR3 is TGTGCCAGCAGCGCGCAGGCCTACTCCTACAATGAGCAGTTCTTC. Residues: CASSAQAYSYNEQFF.

The chain carries TRBV7-9 and TRBJ1-1; D gene uncertain. The germline V gene encodes CDR1 SEHNR and CDR2 FQNEAQ (reference sequence). V gave up 6 bases and J gave up 1 base, with 12 bases separating them. CDR3 length equals 14 residues. CDR3 amino acids: CASRERRQNTEAFF. The CDR3 coding sequence is TGTGCCAGCAGGGAAAGGCGTCAGAACACTGAAGCTTTCTTT.

The chain combines TRBV6-2 or TRBV6-3 with TRBJ1-4; no firm D call. The CDR3 has 15 amino acids. V was pared by 6 bases and J by 0 bases, with 11 bases between. The germline CDR1 and CDR2 sequences are MNHEY and SVGEGT. CDR3 residues: CASSRDIPTNEKLFF. The CDR3 region has the DNA TGTGCCAGCAGCCGGGATATTCCAACTAATGAAAAACTGTTTTTT.

The chain employs TRBV2 and TRBJ2-3; no clear D. This CDR3 has 13 amino acids. Trimming left V 3 bases short and J 5 bases short, with 9 bases between. The germline gives CDR1 SNHLY, CDR2 FYNNEI. In nucleotides, the CDR3 is TGTGCCAGCAGTGACGGCTCTAGAGATACGCAGTATTTT. Translating it yields CASSDGSRDTQYF.

The chain links TRBV18 to TRBJ1-1; D gene uncertain. The CDR3 has 14 amino acids. Germline CDR1 reads KGHSH; CDR2 reads LQKENI. V lost 5 bases and J lost 8, with 18 bases in between. This CDR3 is CASSTVSGVREAFF. CDR3 DNA: TGTGCCAGCTCAACGGTCTCTGGGGTCAGGGAAGCTTTCTTT.

The J gene is TRBJ2-1, the V gene TRBV7-8, with D perhaps TRBD1 (5 bases). Germline-derived CDR1 and CDR2 are SGHVS and FQNEAQ. Trimming stripped 5 bases from V and 8 bases from J, with 19 bases between. The CDR3 totals 15 residues. In DNA, the CDR3 is TGTGCCAGCAGCAGTGGTCCAGGGCGGTTCGATGAGCAGTTCTTC. Amino acid sequence: CASSSGPGRFDEQFF.

This clonotype was picked up a small number of times. The rearrangement joins TRBV5-4 to TRBJ1-6, with 10 bases lining up with TRBD1. CDR3 length: 17 residues. From germline, CDR1 is SGHNT and CDR2 YYREEE (reference sequence). The V and J ends lost 5 bases and 9 bases, in that order; junction bases with no gene match: 14. The CDR3 region has the DNA TGTGCCAGCAGTCAGGGTGGCCGGGACAGGGGAGGTTCACCCCTCCACTTT. This gives the protein CASSQGGRDRGGSPLHF.

J is TRBJ2-1 and V is TRBV19; 9 nucleotides align to TRBD1. Trimming took 9 bases from V and 12 from J; bases not matched to a gene: 9. CDR1 and CDR2 (germline): LNHDA, SQIVND (reference sequence). The CDR3 has 12 amino acids. The CDR3 nucleotides read TGTGCCAGCCGGGACAGGGTAAATTGGCAGTTCTTC. It codes for CASRDRVNWQFF.

This clonotype was picked up a small number of times. The rearrangement links TRBV7-2 to TRBJ1-1; no clear D gene. V was shortened by 5 bases and J by 0 bases, with 13 bases between the two germline ends. CDR3 length: 15 residues. CDR1 SGHTA and CDR2 FQGNSA come from the germline V gene. The CDR3 loop is CASSQPRGMNTEAFF. CDR3 sequence (DNA): TGTGCCAGCAGCCAGCCGCGGGGTATGAACACTGAAGCTTTCTTT.